The rows below give T cell receptor beta chains drawn from one sample of a study of cytomegalovirus exposure and HLA in healthy donors. Produced via immunoSEQ multiplex PCR; TCRdb's table is partial and in-frame only. The table records some 150,000 clones, about four fifths of them present only once. Material for sequencing was PBMCs. These receptors all stem from a woman in her twenties or thirties in good health and CMV-seropositive. The CDR3 runs from the conserved cysteine through the conserved F or W. D genes are given only for firm matches. Clone size is not always given. Where it is, it says once, few, many or a class for expanded clones.

J gene: TRBJ1-3
V gene: TRBV12-5
clone size: .
D gene: .
CDR3 protein: CASGLVLSRVGNTIYF
CDR3 DNA: TGTGCTAGTGGTTTGGTATTATCGAGGGTAGGAAACACCATATATTTT

J gene: TRBJ2-3
V gene: TRBV2
clone size: .
D gene: TRBD2
CDR3 protein: CASHSGLAGTSTDTQYF
CDR3 DNA: TGTGCCAGCCACTCGGGACTAGCGGGGACTAGCACAGATACGCAGTATTTT

J gene: TRBJ2-7
V gene: TRBV5-1
clone size: .
D gene: .
CDR3 protein: CASSLRGAAYEQYF
CDR3 DNA: TGCGCCAGCAGTCTTCGGGGGGCCGCCTACGAGCAGTACTTC

J gene: TRBJ1-1
V gene: TRBV9
clone size: .
D gene: .
CDR3 protein: CASTHRDKMNTEAFF
CDR3 DNA: TGTGCCAGCACCCACCGGGACAAAATGAACACTGAAGCTTTCTTT

J gene: TRBJ2-7
V gene: TRBV4-2
clone size: .
D gene: TRBD2
CDR3 protein: CASSPIVGGGHNEQYF
CDR3 DNA: TGTGCCAGCAGCCCGATCGTCGGCGGGGGGCATAACGAGCAGTACTTC

J gene: TRBJ2-3
V gene: TRBV15
clone size: .
D gene: .
CDR3 protein: CATSRDYLDTQYF
CDR3 DNA: TGTGCCACCAGCAGAGATTATCTGGATACGCAGTATTTT

J gene: TRBJ2-1
V gene: TRBV4-2
clone size: .
D gene: .
CDR3 protein: CASSFEQGQINEQFF
CDR3 DNA: TGTGCCAGCAGCTTTGAACAGGGCCAGATAAATGAGCAGTTCTTC

J gene: TRBJ2-7
V gene: TRBV30
clone size: .
D gene: .
CDR3 protein: CAWSVPMTGYSYEQYF
CDR3 DNA: TGTGCCTGGAGTGTACCAATGACGGGTTACTCCTACGAGCAGTACTTC

J gene: TRBJ1-1
V gene: TRBV27
clone size: .
D gene: TRBD1
CDR3 protein: CASKTGANTEAFF
CDR3 DNA: TGTGCCAGCAAAACAGGGGCGAACACTGAAGCTTTCTTT

J gene: TRBJ1-6
V gene: TRBV28
clone size: .
D gene: TRBD1
CDR3 protein: CASSFSGGQGASYNSPLHF
CDR3 DNA: TGTGCCAGCAGTTTTTCGGGGGGACAGGGAGCGTCCTATAATTCACCCCTCCACTTT

J gene: TRBJ1-2
V gene: TRBV10-3
clone size: .
D gene: .
CDR3 protein: CAISPTASGNYGYTF
CDR3 DNA: TGTGCCATCAGCCCGACAGCCAGTGGGAACTATGGCTACACCTTC

J gene: TRBJ1-3
V gene: TRBV6-1
clone size: .
D gene: .
CDR3 protein: CASSEGRGAGGNTIYF
CDR3 DNA: TGTGCCAGCAGTGAGGGCCGGGGAGCTGGTGGAAACACCATATATTTT

J gene: TRBJ2-7
V gene: TRBV2
clone size: .
D gene: TRBD1
CDR3 protein: CASSEALRGQGRSYEQYF
CDR3 DNA: TGTGCCAGCAGTGAAGCGCTTCGGGGACAGGGACGGTCCTACGAGCAGTACTTC

J gene: TRBJ1-1
V gene: TRBV30
clone size: .
D gene: .
CDR3 protein: CAWRIEEGEAFF
CDR3 DNA: TGTGCCTGGAGGATTGAGGAAGGAGAAGCTTTCTTT

J gene: TRBJ2-3
V gene: TRBV7-2
clone size: .
D gene: .
CDR3 protein: CASSPNLILATDTQYF
CDR3 DNA: TGTGCCAGCAGCCCCAACCTTATACTAGCCACAGATACGCAGTATTTT

J gene: TRBJ1-5
V gene: TRBV27
clone size: .
D gene: TRBD1
CDR3 protein: CASSSFRGSNQPQHF
CDR3 DNA: TGTGCCAGCAGTTCTTTCAGGGGGAGCAATCAGCCCCAGCATTTT

J gene: TRBJ2-5
V gene: TRBV6-1
clone size: .
D gene: .
CDR3 protein: CASSESVYPPSTQYF
CDR3 DNA: TGTGCCAGCAGTGAATCGGTGTACCCCCCATCGACCCAGTACTTC

J gene: TRBJ2-3
V gene: TRBV7-3
clone size: .
D gene: TRBD2
CDR3 protein: CASSLSAGVGTDTQYF
CDR3 DNA: TGTGCCAGCAGCTTATCTGCGGGGGTGGGGACAGATACGCAGTATTTT

J gene: TRBJ1-2
V gene: TRBV30
clone size: few
D gene: .
CDR3 protein: CAWSRSDREGYTF
CDR3 DNA: TGTGCCTGGAGTAGGAGCGACCGCGAAGGCTACACCTTC

J gene: TRBJ2-7
V gene: TRBV6-5
clone size: .
D gene: TRBD2
CDR3 protein: CASRSAGGITYEQYF
CDR3 DNA: TGTGCCAGCAGATCAGCGGGGGGCATAACCTACGAGCAGTACTTC

J gene: TRBJ1-1
V gene: TRBV30
clone size: .
D gene: TRBD1
CDR3 protein: CAWSVGQGVSTEAFF
CDR3 DNA: TGTGCCTGGAGTGTTGGGCAGGGGGTTTCCACTGAAGCTTTCTTT

J gene: TRBJ2-5
V gene: TRBV18
clone size: once
D gene: .
CDR3 protein: CASSPLVRGETQYF
CDR3 DNA: TGTGCCAGCTCACCACTTGTAAGGGGGGAGACCCAGTACTTC

J gene: TRBJ1-3
V gene: TRBV29-1
clone size: .
D gene: TRBD1
CDR3 protein: CSVQGDGNTIYF
CDR3 DNA: TGCAGCGTCCAGGGGGACGGAAACACCATATATTTT

J gene: TRBJ2-3
V gene: TRBV5-1
clone size: .
D gene: TRBD1
CDR3 protein: CASSLSGTGVADTQYF
CDR3 DNA: TGCGCCAGCAGCTTATCCGGGACAGGGGTGGCAGATACGCAGTATTTT

J gene: TRBJ2-1
V gene: TRBV6-5
clone size: .
D gene: TRBD1
CDR3 protein: CASKITGGIWNEQFF
CDR3 DNA: TGTGCCAGCAAGATCACAGGGGGCATTTGGAATGAGCAGTTCTTC

J gene: TRBJ1-2
V gene: TRBV6-6
clone size: .
D gene: .
CDR3 protein: CASSYANAANYGYTF
CDR3 DNA: TGTGCCAGCAGTTACGCAAATGCAGCTAACTATGGCTACACCTTC

J gene: TRBJ2-7
V gene: TRBV21-1
clone size: once
D gene: .
CDR3 protein: CASSGGATSSYEQYF
CDR3 DNA: TGTGCCAGCAGCGGGGGGGCAACTTCCTCCTACGAGCAGTACTTC

J gene: TRBJ2-1
V gene: TRBV7-9
clone size: .
D gene: .
CDR3 protein: CSSSPQGTHNEQFF
CDR3 DNA: TGTTCCAGCAGCCCCCAGGGTACCCACAATGAGCAGTTCTTC

J gene: TRBJ1-4
V gene: TRBV6-1
clone size: .
D gene: TRBD1
CDR3 protein: CASRPGQDEKLFF
CDR3 DNA: TGTGCCAGCAGGCCGGGACAGGATGAAAAACTGTTTTTT

J gene: TRBJ1-2
V gene: TRBV6-5
clone size: .
D gene: TRBD1
CDR3 protein: CAIRVLTGMGGYTF
CDR3 DNA: TGTGCCATCCGAGTCTTGACAGGGATGGGCGGCTACACCTTC

J gene: TRBJ2-7
V gene: TRBV27
clone size: .
D gene: .
CDR3 protein: CASSLSFQTEEYFYEQYF
CDR3 DNA: TGTGCCAGCAGTTTATCATTTCAGACTGAAGAATACTTCTACGAGCAGTACTTC

J gene: TRBJ1-6
V gene: TRBV4-2
clone size: .
D gene: .
CDR3 protein: CASSQDWQGSSPLHF
CDR3 DNA: TGTGCCAGCAGCCAAGATTGGCAGGGGAGTTCACCCCTCCACTTT

J gene: TRBJ2-7
V gene: TRBV6-5
clone size: few
D gene: .
CDR3 protein: CASRSHAGSSYEQYF
CDR3 DNA: TGTGCCAGCAGGTCCCACGCAGGTAGCTCCTACGAGCAGTACTTC

J gene: TRBJ2-7
V gene: TRBV6-1
clone size: .
D gene: TRBD1
CDR3 protein: CASSGDRGHFAYEQYF
CDR3 DNA: TGTGCCAGCAGTGGGGACAGGGGGCACTTTGCGTATGAGCAGTACTTC

J gene: TRBJ1-2
V gene: TRBV7-9
clone size: .
D gene: .
CDR3 protein: CSSSFGGGGYTF
CDR3 DNA: TGTTCCAGCAGTTTTGGGGGGGGTGGCTACACCTTC

J gene: TRBJ2-3
V gene: TRBV19
clone size: .
D gene: .
CDR3 protein: CASSSSLGGTDTQYF
CDR3 DNA: TGTGCCAGTAGTTCGTCCCTAGGTGGCACAGATACGCAGTATTTT

J gene: TRBJ1-1
V gene: TRBV27
clone size: few
D gene: .
CDR3 protein: CASSPRQGLNTEAFF
CDR3 DNA: TGTGCCAGCAGTCCCCGCCAGGGCTTGAACACTGAAGCTTTCTTT

J gene: TRBJ2-2
V gene: TRBV5-1
clone size: .
D gene: TRBD2
CDR3 protein: CASSFPLAGRQANTGELFF
CDR3 DNA: TGCGCCAGCAGCTTCCCCCTAGCGGGGAGACAAGCGAACACCGGGGAGCTGTTTTTT

J gene: TRBJ2-1
V gene: TRBV6-6
clone size: .
D gene: .
CDR3 protein: CASISAQRTGEQFF
CDR3 DNA: TGTGCCAGCATCTCTGCGCAACGCACCGGTGAGCAGTTCTTC

J gene: TRBJ2-1
V gene: TRBV7-2
clone size: .
D gene: TRBD2
CDR3 protein: CASLGLAPNEQFF
CDR3 DNA: TGTGCCAGCCTCGGACTAGCCCCCAATGAGCAGTTCTTC

J gene: TRBJ2-5
V gene: TRBV5-1
clone size: once
D gene: TRBD1
CDR3 protein: CASSSIGTGEETQYF
CDR3 DNA: TGCGCCAGCAGCTCTATCGGGACAGGGGAAGAGACCCAGTACTTC

J gene: TRBJ2-7
V gene: TRBV19
clone size: .
D gene: TRBD2
CDR3 protein: CASSIVAGASYEQYF
CDR3 DNA: TGTGCCAGTAGTATTGTAGCGGGGGCATCCTACGAGCAGTACTTC

J gene: TRBJ2-3
V gene: TRBV18
clone size: .
D gene: TRBD2
CDR3 protein: CASSLQGLAGSTDTQYF
CDR3 DNA: TGTGCCAGCTCCCTTCAGGGTCTAGCGGGGAGCACAGATACGCAGTATTTT

J gene: TRBJ2-7
V gene: TRBV7-7
clone size: .
D gene: TRBD1
CDR3 protein: CASSVGQGPYEQYF
CDR3 DNA: TGTGCCAGCAGCGTAGGACAGGGTCCTTACGAGCAGTACTTC

J gene: TRBJ1-6
V gene: TRBV28
clone size: few
D gene: TRBD1
CDR3 protein: CASSPGTGGTSPLHF
CDR3 DNA: TGTGCCAGCAGTCCCGGGACAGGGGGCACTTCACCCCTCCACTTT

J gene: TRBJ2-3
V gene: TRBV18
clone size: .
D gene: TRBD2
CDR3 protein: CASSPRSSGGDTQYF
CDR3 DNA: TGTGCCAGCTCACCAAGATCTAGCGGGGGAGATACGCAGTATTTT

J gene: TRBJ2-5
V gene: TRBV7-9
clone size: few
D gene: TRBD1
CDR3 protein: CASSLGDRDQETQYF
CDR3 DNA: TGTGCCAGCAGCTTAGGGGACAGAGACCAAGAGACCCAGTACTTC

J gene: TRBJ2-3
V gene: TRBV18
clone size: .
D gene: TRBD2
CDR3 protein: CASSPTSGTTDTQYF
CDR3 DNA: TGTGCCAGCTCACCTACTAGCGGAACCACAGATACGCAGTATTTT

J gene: TRBJ2-7
V gene: TRBV16
clone size: .
D gene: TRBD1
CDR3 protein: CASSSRQGIIHEQYF
CDR3 DNA: TGTGCCAGCAGCTCTCGACAGGGAATAATACACGAGCAGTACTTC

J gene: TRBJ1-2
V gene: TRBV7-9
clone size: .
D gene: TRBD1
CDR3 protein: CASPKTGVLLGGYTF
CDR3 DNA: TGTGCCAGCCCTAAGACAGGGGTTCTTTTGGGCGGCTACACCTTC

J gene: TRBJ2-1
V gene: TRBV11-2
clone size: .
D gene: .
CDR3 protein: CASSLGVMNEQFF
CDR3 DNA: TGTGCCAGCAGCTTAGGAGTGATGAATGAGCAGTTCTTC

J gene: TRBJ2-1
V gene: TRBV7-2
clone size: few
D gene: .
CDR3 protein: CASSQLDSYNEQFF
CDR3 DNA: TGTGCCAGCAGCCAATTAGACAGCTACAATGAGCAGTTCTTC

J gene: TRBJ2-7
V gene: TRBV5-4
clone size: .
D gene: .
CDR3 protein: CASSLPGDFSYEQYF
CDR3 DNA: TGTGCCAGCAGCTTGCCGGGGGATTTTTCCTACGAGCAGTACTTC

J gene: TRBJ1-1
V gene: TRBV5-6
clone size: .
D gene: .
CDR3 protein: CASSFFSGTEAFF
CDR3 DNA: TGTGCCAGCAGCTTCTTTTCCGGCACTGAAGCTTTCTTT

J gene: TRBJ1-2
V gene: TRBV28
clone size: .
D gene: .
CDR3 protein: CASSLGQGYGYTF
CDR3 DNA: TGTGCCAGCAGTTTAGGCCAGGGCTATGGCTACACCTTC

J gene: TRBJ2-7
V gene: TRBV27
clone size: .
D gene: .
CDR3 protein: CASSFGRGVVSEQYF
CDR3 DNA: TGTGCCAGCAGTTTCGGACGGGGAGTTGTATCCGAGCAGTACTTC

J gene: TRBJ2-7
V gene: TRBV7-2
clone size: .
D gene: TRBD2
CDR3 protein: CASSLGLAGGIDEQYF
CDR3 DNA: TGTGCCAGCAGCTTGGGACTAGCGGGGGGTATCGACGAGCAGTACTTC

J gene: TRBJ1-2
V gene: TRBV10-3
clone size: .
D gene: TRBD1
CDR3 protein: CATTRGQNYGYTF
CDR3 DNA: TGTGCCACAACTAGGGGACAGAACTATGGCTACACCTTC

J gene: TRBJ2-7
V gene: TRBV29-1
clone size: once
D gene: .
CDR3 protein: CSVRLSWVEQYF
CDR3 DNA: TGCAGCGTTCGACTGAGTTGGGTCGAGCAGTACTTC